This T cell receptor (beta chain) was recorded in a study of T cell responses to AZD1222 COVID-19 vaccine. Germline lookup yields CDR1 KGHSH and CDR2 LQKENI. V was shortened by 3 bases and J by 4 bases, with 15 bases between the two germline ends. The CDR3 runs 15 residues. Repertoires were generated with immunoSEQ multiplex PCR, while TCRdb's copy carries only in-frame clones and drops some. The profile covers over 100,000 clones, with roughly 90% appearing a single time and 7.5% to 9.5% taken by the ten largest. In regard to this clone: Its antigen is still unknown.

Study results and limitations: There were mostly white British donors and more females than males, and clonal diversity was possibly underestimated.

This sequence originates from an adult in good health. The specimen comprised peripheral blood, sampled on day 0 of AZD1222 vaccination. V is TRBV18 and J is TRBJ1-1; D gene ambiguous. CDR3 residues: CASSPQEASRTEAFF. CDR3 sequence (DNA): TGTGCCAGCTCACCGCAGGAGGCGTCTCGCACTGAAGCTTTCTTT.